This T cell receptor (beta chain) was recovered during a study of T cell changes during pregnancy in multiple sclerosis. V lost 4 bases, J lost 3 bases, and 10 bases stayed unmatched. The CDR3 is 16 residues long. Per the germline V gene, CDR1 is LGHNA and CDR2 is YNFKEQ. Libraries were prepared by immunoSEQ multiplex PCR; TCRdb keeps only in-frame clonotypes and omits some of them. The sample records 8,500 to 13,000 clones, 85% to 90% being singletons. The sequence was collected from a female donor in good health, enrolled as a control in a pregnancy study. Sequencing used CD8+ T cells from peripheral blood mononuclear cells, obtained in the first trimester of pregnancy. This chain joins TRBV4-2 and TRBJ2-7, with 9 bases identical to TRBD1. CDR3 nucleotides: TGTGCCAGCAGCCCAACACAGGGGGCCTACCTCTACGAGCAGTACTTC. Protein product: CASSPTQGAYLYEQYF.